Sequencing of this T cell receptor (beta chain) was carried out in a study of radiotherapy plus CTLA-4 blockade in lung cancer. Study at large: There were objective responses in approximately 20% of patients, and roughly 32% had disease control.

Comments on this clone: The antigen is not known. Other DNA variants within this sample encode the same CDR3.

Study-level findings and limits: The best prediction of response reportedly came from early blood T cell clone dynamics, with interferon-beta. Radiotherapy plus ipilimumab was followed by expansion in blood of tumor-derived TCR clones.

Assay: immunoSEQ multiplex PCR; the TCRdb copy retains only in-frame clones and omits some. Of 60,000 to 70,000 clones listed, about 85% are singletons. The study gave focal radiation plus ipilimumab CTLA-4 blockade to patients with chemo-refractory metastatic non-small-cell lung cancer. The CDR3 extends over 15 amino acids. Germline values: CDR1 SGHRS, CDR2 YFSETQ. V was pared by 0 bases and J by 3 bases, with 11 bases between. The chain combines TRBV5-1 with TRBJ2-3; TRBD1 might be the D (6 bases). This TCR was sampled from a human donor with non-small cell lung cancer who had a partial response to radiotherapy plus ipilimumab. This sample comprised peripheral blood, obtained from a patient treated with radiotherapy plus ipilimumab. The CDR3 coding sequence is TGCGCCAGCAGCTTGGTTGGGGGCTCGACAGATACGCAGTATTTT. Its translation: CASSLVGGSTDTQYF.